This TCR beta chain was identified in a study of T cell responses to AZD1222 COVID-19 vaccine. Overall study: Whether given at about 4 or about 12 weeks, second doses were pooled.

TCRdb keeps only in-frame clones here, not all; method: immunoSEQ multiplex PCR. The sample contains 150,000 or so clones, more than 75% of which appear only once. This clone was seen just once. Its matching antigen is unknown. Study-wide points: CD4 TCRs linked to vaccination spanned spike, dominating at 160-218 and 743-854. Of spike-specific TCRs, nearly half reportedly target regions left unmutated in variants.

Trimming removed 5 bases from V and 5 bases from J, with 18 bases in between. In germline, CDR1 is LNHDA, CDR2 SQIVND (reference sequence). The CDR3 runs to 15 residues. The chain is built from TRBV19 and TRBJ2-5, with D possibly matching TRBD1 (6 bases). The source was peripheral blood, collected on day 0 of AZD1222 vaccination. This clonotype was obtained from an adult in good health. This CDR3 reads CASSRGQSGLETQYF. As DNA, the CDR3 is TGTGCCAGTAGTCGAGGACAGTCCGGATTGGAGACCCAGTACTTC.